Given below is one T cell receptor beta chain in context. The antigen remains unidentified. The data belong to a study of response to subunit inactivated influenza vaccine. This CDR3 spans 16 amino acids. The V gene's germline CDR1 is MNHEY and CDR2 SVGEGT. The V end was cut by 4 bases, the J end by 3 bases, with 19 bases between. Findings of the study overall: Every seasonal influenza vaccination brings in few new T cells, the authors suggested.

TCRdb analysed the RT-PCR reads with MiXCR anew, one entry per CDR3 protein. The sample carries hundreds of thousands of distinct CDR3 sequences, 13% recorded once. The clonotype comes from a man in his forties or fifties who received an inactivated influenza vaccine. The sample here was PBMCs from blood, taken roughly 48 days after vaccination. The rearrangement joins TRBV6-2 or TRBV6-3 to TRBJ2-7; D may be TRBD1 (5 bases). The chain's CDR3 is CASSSVEPRALYEQYF. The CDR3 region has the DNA TGTGCCAGCAGTTCCGTCGAGCCCAGGGCCCTCTACGAGCAGTACTTC.